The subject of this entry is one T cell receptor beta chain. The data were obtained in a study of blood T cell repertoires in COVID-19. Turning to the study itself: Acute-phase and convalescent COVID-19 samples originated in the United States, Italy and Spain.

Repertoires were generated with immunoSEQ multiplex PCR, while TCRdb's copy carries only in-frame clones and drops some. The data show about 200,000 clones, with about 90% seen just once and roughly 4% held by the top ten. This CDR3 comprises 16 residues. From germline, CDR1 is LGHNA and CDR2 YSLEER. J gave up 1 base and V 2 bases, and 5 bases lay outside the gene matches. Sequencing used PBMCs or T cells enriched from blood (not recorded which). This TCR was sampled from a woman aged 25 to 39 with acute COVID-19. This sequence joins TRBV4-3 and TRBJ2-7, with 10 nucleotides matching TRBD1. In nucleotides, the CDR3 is TGCGCCAGCAGCCAAACTCCGGGACAGGGGTCCTACGAGCAGTACTTC. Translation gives CASSQTPGQGSYEQYF.